This T cell receptor beta chain was sequenced during a study of blood T cell repertoires in COVID-19. The overall study: Specimens from acute and convalescent COVID-19 originated in the United States, Italy and Spain. PBMCs, B-cell-depleted T cells, or T cells were the source of the cDNA or gDNA that made up the material.

Per the original data handling: Quantification of nucleated cells was approximated via reference gene primer amplification. The data were produced by immunoSEQ multiplex PCR, yet TCRdb's version contains in-frame clones alone and is incomplete. The DNA was the basis for D and trimming; V, J and clone size are from that table. This sample has 85,000 to 90,000 clones, with 70% to 90% found just once. The sample holds a few counts of this clone. V gave up 5 bases and J gave up 3 bases, with 5 bases separating them. Germline CDR1 is SGHTA and CDR2 is FQGNSA. CDR3 size: 11 residues. Sequencing was carried out using peripheral blood. The rearrangement uses TRBV7-2 and TRBJ2-7, with unresolved D. This clonotype was obtained from a man aged 80 or over with active or convalescent COVID-19. CDR3 protein: CASSPHYEQYF. CDR3 nucleotides: TGTGCCAGCAGCCCCCACTACGAGCAGTACTTC.